The 17 T cell receptor beta chains below all came from one sample that was sequenced in a study of blood T cell repertoires in COVID-19. Sequenced by immunoSEQ multiplex PCR; TCRdb stores in-frame clones only, minus some. The sample yields 150,000 to 200,000 clones, roughly four fifths seen once. Sample: peripheral blood. These receptors all stem from a human donor with acute or convalescent COVID-19. The donor label of this sample is uncertain.

This rearrangement joins TRBV25-1 to TRBJ1-1, with D hard to call. The CDR3 runs 14 residues. CDR1 and CDR2 from the germline V gene are MGHDK and SYGVNS. Between the trimmed V and J ends, which lost 3 bases and 5 bases, there was a span of 13 bases. In DNA, the CDR3 is TGTGCCAGCAGTGAGGCGCAGGCGTGGACTGAAGCTTTCTTT. It specifies CASSEAQAWTEAFF.

This chain connects TRBV30 to TRBJ1-2, with 7 bases aligning to TRBD1. The CDR3 contains 15 residues. V lost 1 base to trimming and J lost 7 bases; unmatched junction nucleotides: 12. The germline CDR1 and CDR2 sequences are GTSNPN and SVGIG (reference sequence). CDR3 nucleotides: TGTGCCTGGAGTGGGTTAGACAGGGTAGGAGGTGGCTACACCTTC. This gives the protein CAWSGLDRVGGGYTF.

This rearrangement joins TRBV12-3 or TRBV12-4 to TRBJ2-3, with D hard to call. Trimming pared 6 bases from V and 6 bases from J, leaving 7 bases between. This CDR3 region has 11 residues. CDR3 loop: CASSLGDTQYF. CDR3 DNA sequence: TGTGCCAGCAGCCTCGGGGATACGCAGTATTTT.

This chain uses TRBV18 with TRBJ2-1; a possible D gene is TRBD2 (5 bases). Trimming pared 6 bases from V and 7 bases from J, leaving 22 bases between. CDR3 size: 16 residues. Germline V CDR1 and CDR2: KGHSH, LQKENI. In DNA form, the CDR3 reads TGTGCCAGCTCGGCCTCGGGTCCTCGGGCGGGTAATGAGCAGTTCTTC. It codes for CASSASGPRAGNEQFF.

The chain uses TRBV19 and TRBJ2-7; 7 nucleotides align to TRBD2. The CDR3 is 14 residues long. J lost 2 bases, V lost 5 bases, and 6 bases had no gene match. Germline lookup yields CDR1 LNHDA and CDR2 SQIVND (reference sequence). The CDR3, as DNA: TGTGCCAGTAGTCCCCTGGGACTAACCTACGAGCAGTACTTC. Translating gives CASSPLGLTYEQYF.

V gene TRBV29-1 combines with J gene TRBJ1-1, with 7 positions matching TRBD1. The germline V gene encodes CDR1 SQVTM and CDR2 ANQGSEA. The CDR3 is 12 amino acids. J was trimmed by 4 bases and V by 7 bases; bases with no gene match: 6. DNA of the CDR3: TGCAGCGCGACAGGGCTGGGCACTGAAGCTTTCTTT. Translation gives CSATGLGTEAFF.

The chain carries TRBV3-1 (or the pseudogene TRBV3-2) and TRBJ1-1; D is unclear. Germline lookup yields CDR1 LGHDT and CDR2 YNNKEL (reference sequence). CDR3 length: 15 residues. V lost 1 base and J 7 bases, leaving 16 bases between the germline ends. CDR3 amino acids: CASSQAVRGSIEAFF. For the CDR3, the DNA is TGTGCCAGCAGCCAAGCGGTCCGGGGATCTATTGAAGCTTTCTTT.

This chain uses TRBV5-6 with TRBJ1-2, with D possibly matching TRBD1 (6 bases). V was shortened by 0 bases and J by 7 bases, with 7 bases between the two germline ends. CDR3 length: 12 amino acids. Germline CDR1 SGHDT, CDR2 YYEEEE. CDR3 region: CASSLDRVGYTF. DNA of the CDR3: TGTGCCAGCAGCTTGGACAGGGTTGGCTACACCTTC.

The chain joins TRBV5-1 to TRBJ2-3; 13 positions match TRBD2. The CDR3 sequence is 16 residues long. Germline V gene data show CDR1 as SGHRS and CDR2 as YFSETQ. Trimming removed 0 bases from V and 8 bases from J; junction bases left unmatched: 6. For the CDR3, the DNA is TGCGCCAGCAGCTTGGAACTAGCGGGGGGGCTGCTTACGCAGTATTTT. Protein sequence: CASSLELAGGLLTQYF.

The chain is built from TRBV29-1 and TRBJ1-5; TRBD1 matches at 8 bases. There are 13 residues in the CDR3. Per germline, CDR1 SQVTM and CDR2 ANQGSEA. V shed 4 bases and J 7 bases; nucleotides not matched to a gene: 6. The CDR3 spells CSVVTGVDQPQHF. The CDR3 nucleotides read TGCAGCGTTGTGACAGGGGTCGACCAGCCCCAGCATTTT.

The chain has TRBV9 and TRBJ1-1, with a tentative D call TRBD1 (5 bases). Trimming cost V 3 bases and J 10 bases, with 16 bases left between them. The CDR3 covers 13 residues. The germline V gene encodes CDR1 SGDLS and CDR2 YYNGEE. CDR3 in amino acids: CASSAGDSRPAFF. CDR3 DNA sequence: TGTGCCAGCAGCGCGGGGGACTCCCGGCCAGCTTTCTTT.

V is TRBV6-2 or TRBV6-3 and J is TRBJ2-3; D unclear. This CDR3 comprises 16 residues. V was clipped by 0 bases and J by 0 bases, with 10 bases between them. Looked up from germline, CDR1 is MNHEY and CDR2 is SVGEGT. The CDR3, as DNA: TGTGCCAGCAGTTACTCGCGAGGTACTAGCACAGATACGCAGTATTTT. Protein sequence: CASSYSRGTSTDTQYF.

The V call is TRBV10-1, the J call TRBJ2-1, with a weak D call TRBD1 (5 bases). V lost 4 bases and J 8 bases, leaving 15 bases between the germline ends. Germline V CDR1 and CDR2: WNHNN, SYGVQD (reference sequence). The CDR3 is 14 residues long. CDR3 in DNA: TGCGCCAGCAGTGGAGGCAGGGTTGGGCATGAGCAGTTCTTC. It codes for CASSGGRVGHEQFF.

V gene TRBV5-1 combines with J gene TRBJ1-4, with D maybe TRBD1 (5 bases). V lost 0 bases to trimming and J lost 12 bases, with 9 bases between them. Germline V lookup: CDR1 SGHRS, CDR2 YFSETQ. This CDR3 region has 12 residues. The CDR3 spells CASSLEGGELFF. The CDR3 DNA reads TGCGCCAGCAGCTTGGAGGGAGGGGAACTGTTTTTT.

The chain is built from TRBV5-6 and TRBJ2-3; no clear D gene. The CDR3 is 12 residues long. CDR1 and CDR2 from the germline V gene are SGHDT and YYEEEE. Trimming took off 1 base at V and 7 bases at J, with 7 bases between the two ends. The CDR3 protein is CASSLPANTQYF. For the CDR3, the DNA is TGTGCCAGCAGCTTGCCAGCGAATACGCAGTATTTT.

The chain carries TRBV28 and TRBJ1-5; 7 bases line up with TRBD1. V shed 6 bases, J shed 1 base, and the junction held 9 bases outside the gene matches. There are 16 residues in the CDR3. The germline gives CDR1 MDHEN, CDR2 SYDVKM. The CDR3 DNA reads as TGTGCCAGCAGCCACGCCGGGACAGAGAGCAATCAGCCCCAGCATTTT. Amino acids: CASSHAGTESNQPQHF. The variable domain in full, completed from reference TRBV28 and TRBJ1-5, reads DVKVTQSSRYLVKRTGEKVFLECVQDMDHENMFWYRQDPGLGLRLIYFSYDVKMKEKGDIPEGYSVSREKKERFSLILESASTNQTSMYLCASSHAGTESNQPQHFGDGTRLSIL.

V and J are TRBV19 and TRBJ1-2; D remains unclear. The CDR3 is made up of 12 amino acids. V gave up 6 bases and J gave up 14 bases, with 19 bases separating them. Germline V CDR1 and CDR2: LNHDA, SQIVND (reference sequence). The CDR3 coding sequence is TGTGCCAGTAGCCAATCTGGCACGGGATCGACCTTC. It codes for CASSQSGTGSTF. Looking up the rest from reference TRBV19 and TRBJ1-2 gives the full variable domain: DGGITQSPKYLFRKEGQNVTLSCEQNLNHDAMYWYRQDPGQGLRLIYYSQIVNDFQKGDIAEGYSVSREKKESFPLTVTSAQKNPTAFYLCASSQSGTGSTFGSGTRLTVV.